Listed below are T cell receptor beta chains from one sample, sequenced in a study of cytomegalovirus exposure and HLA in healthy donors. The protocol was immunoSEQ multiplex PCR, while the TCRdb copy is restricted to in-frame clones and leaves out a portion. The data show some 45,000 clones, 92% seen once. Input material: PBMCs. Receptor source: a man between 18 and 35 years old in good health and CMV-seronegative. The CDR3 runs from the conserved cysteine through the conserved F or W. The D gene is left open where the match is weak. Clone size is given for some rows only: seen once, a few or many times, or a class if the clone is expanded.

abundance: .; v_gene: TRBV29-1; d_gene: TRBD1; j_gene: TRBJ2-2; CDR3aa: CSAGTDTGELFF; CDR3nt: TGCAGCGCAGGGACAGACACCGGGGAGCTGTTTTTT
abundance: .; v_gene: TRBV27; d_gene: .; j_gene: TRBJ2-5; CDR3aa: CASSPGGFEETQYF; CDR3nt: TGTGCCAGCAGTCCTGGCGGGTTTGAGGAGACCCAGTACTTC
abundance: few; v_gene: TRBV10-3; d_gene: .; j_gene: TRBJ2-7; CDR3aa: CAISEPAGKGDEQYF; CDR3nt: TGTGCCATCAGTGAGCCGGCAGGGAAAGGGGACGAGCAGTACTTC
abundance: few; v_gene: TRBV5-4; d_gene: TRBD1; j_gene: TRBJ2-5; CDR3aa: CASSRGQAPRETQYF; CDR3nt: TGTGCCAGCAGTCGAGGACAGGCCCCCAGAGAGACCCAGTACTTC
abundance: .; v_gene: TRBV4-3; d_gene: .; j_gene: TRBJ1-1; CDR3aa: CASSQSAVAFF; CDR3nt: TGCGCCAGCAGCCAATCAGCGGTTGCTTTCTTT
abundance: .; v_gene: TRBV2; d_gene: .; j_gene: TRBJ1-5; CDR3aa: CASSDGGHRNQPQHF; CDR3nt: TGTGCCAGCAGCGACGGTGGACATCGCAATCAGCCCCAGCATTTT
abundance: .; v_gene: TRBV28; d_gene: TRBD1; j_gene: TRBJ2-4; CDR3aa: CASSLTQGVAKNIQYF; CDR3nt: TGTGCCAGCAGTTTAACACAGGGGGTAGCCAAAAACATTCAGTACTTC
abundance: .; v_gene: TRBV6-5; d_gene: TRBD1; j_gene: TRBJ2-7; CDR3aa: CASSYGTGTGGYEQYF; CDR3nt: TGTGCCAGCAGTTACGGGACCGGGACAGGGGGCTACGAGCAGTACTTC
abundance: .; v_gene: TRBV6-4; d_gene: TRBD2; j_gene: TRBJ2-1; CDR3aa: CASSYRTSGSIGEQFF; CDR3nt: TGTGCCAGCAGCTATCGAACTAGCGGGAGTATCGGTGAGCAGTTCTTC
abundance: .; v_gene: TRBV19; d_gene: .; j_gene: TRBJ1-5; CDR3aa: CASSSGMGNQPQHF; CDR3nt: TGTGCCAGTAGTTCCGGGATGGGCAATCAGCCCCAGCATTTT
abundance: .; v_gene: TRBV27; d_gene: .; j_gene: TRBJ1-1; CDR3aa: CASSLVAGTEAFF; CDR3nt: TGTGCCAGCAGTTTAGTAGCGGGCACTGAAGCTTTCTTT
abundance: .; v_gene: TRBV5-5; d_gene: TRBD1; j_gene: TRBJ2-7; CDR3aa: CASRLGDRVIYEQYF; CDR3nt: TGTGCCAGCAGATTGGGGGACAGGGTGATCTACGAGCAGTACTTC
abundance: .; v_gene: TRBV25-1; d_gene: .; j_gene: TRBJ2-3; CDR3aa: CASSKFIRGVTDTQYF; CDR3nt: TGTGCCAGCAGTAAGTTCATTCGCGGGGTCACAGATACGCAGTATTTT
abundance: .; v_gene: TRBV6-1; d_gene: .; j_gene: TRBJ2-7; CDR3aa: CASRERGEQYF; CDR3nt: TGTGCCAGCAGAGAACGGGGTGAGCAGTACTTC
abundance: .; v_gene: TRBV18; d_gene: .; j_gene: TRBJ2-2; CDR3aa: CASSPQARDYTGELFF; CDR3nt: TGTGCCAGCTCACCACAGGCAAGAGACTACACCGGGGAGCTGTTTTTT
abundance: .; v_gene: TRBV13; d_gene: .; j_gene: TRBJ1-5; CDR3aa: CASSLGLAEYSNQPQHF; CDR3nt: TGTGCCAGCAGCTTAGGCCTGGCGGAGTATAGCAATCAGCCCCAGCATTTT
abundance: .; v_gene: TRBV27; d_gene: TRBD1; j_gene: TRBJ1-1; CDR3aa: CASSPRDRGPTEAFF; CDR3nt: TGTGCCAGCAGTCCCCGGGACAGGGGCCCCACTGAAGCTTTCTTT
abundance: .; v_gene: TRBV27; d_gene: .; j_gene: TRBJ2-1; CDR3aa: CASSSLPTTYNEQFF; CDR3nt: TGTGCCAGCAGTTCTCTTCCGACAACCTACAATGAGCAGTTCTTC
abundance: .; v_gene: TRBV6-5; d_gene: .; j_gene: TRBJ2-3; CDR3aa: CASSEMHSTDTQYF; CDR3nt: TGTGCCAGCAGTGAGATGCACAGCACAGATACGCAGTATTTT
abundance: many; v_gene: TRBV6-5; d_gene: .; j_gene: TRBJ2-7; CDR3aa: CASSYSVPGYEQYF; CDR3nt: TGTGCCAGCAGTTACTCGGTTCCAGGCTACGAGCAGTACTTC
abundance: .; v_gene: TRBV28; d_gene: .; j_gene: TRBJ1-6; CDR3aa: CASSLNGQSASPLHF; CDR3nt: TGTGCCAGCAGCCTAAATGGACAGTCAGCTTCACCCCTCCACTTT
abundance: once; v_gene: TRBV19; d_gene: .; j_gene: TRBJ2-1; CDR3aa: CAARGAVSDEQFF; CDR3nt: TGTGCCGCCCGGGGAGCCGTAAGCGATGAGCAGTTCTTC
abundance: once; v_gene: TRBV5-4; d_gene: TRBD2; j_gene: TRBJ2-7; CDR3aa: CASSLVGTSGSNEQYF; CDR3nt: TGTGCCAGCAGCTTGGTGGGGACTAGCGGGAGTAACGAGCAGTACTTC
abundance: .; v_gene: TRBV6-5; d_gene: TRBD1; j_gene: TRBJ2-7; CDR3aa: CASAGTGSTYEQYF; CDR3nt: TGTGCCAGCGCCGGGACAGGGTCGACCTACGAGCAGTACTTC
abundance: .; v_gene: TRBV11-2; d_gene: TRBD1; j_gene: TRBJ1-3; CDR3aa: CASSRGTGPGSGNTIYF; CDR3nt: TGTGCCAGCAGCCGAGGGACAGGGCCCGGCTCTGGAAACACCATATATTTT
abundance: .; v_gene: TRBV10-3; d_gene: .; j_gene: TRBJ2-3; CDR3aa: CATHDREADTQYF; CDR3nt: TGTGCCACCCACGACCGAGAGGCTGATACGCAGTATTTT
abundance: .; v_gene: TRBV4-3; d_gene: TRBD1; j_gene: TRBJ2-3; CDR3aa: CASSQDPTGGISTDTQYF; CDR3nt: TGCGCCAGCAGCCAAGACCCGACAGGGGGGATTAGCACAGATACGCAGTATTTT
abundance: .; v_gene: TRBV19; d_gene: TRBD1; j_gene: TRBJ2-7; CDR3aa: CASSGQGNSYEQYF; CDR3nt: TGTGCCAGTAGTGGACAGGGAAACTCCTACGAGCAGTACTTC
abundance: .; v_gene: TRBV7-2; d_gene: TRBD1; j_gene: TRBJ2-7; CDR3aa: CASSWVGQGYEQYF; CDR3nt: TGTGCCAGCAGCTGGGTGGGACAGGGCTACGAGCAGTACTTC